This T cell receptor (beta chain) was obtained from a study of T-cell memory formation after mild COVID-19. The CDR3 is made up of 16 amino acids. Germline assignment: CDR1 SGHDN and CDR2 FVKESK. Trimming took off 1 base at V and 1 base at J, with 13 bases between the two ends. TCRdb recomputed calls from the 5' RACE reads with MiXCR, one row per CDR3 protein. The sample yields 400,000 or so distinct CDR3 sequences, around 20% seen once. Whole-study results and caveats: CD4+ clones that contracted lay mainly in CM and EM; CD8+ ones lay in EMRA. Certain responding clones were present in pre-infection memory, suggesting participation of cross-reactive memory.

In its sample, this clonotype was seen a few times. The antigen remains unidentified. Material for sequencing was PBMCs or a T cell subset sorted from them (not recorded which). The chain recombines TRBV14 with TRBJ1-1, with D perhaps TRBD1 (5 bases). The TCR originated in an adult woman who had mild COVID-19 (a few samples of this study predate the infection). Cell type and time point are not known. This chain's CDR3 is CASSQGLGTGNTEAFF. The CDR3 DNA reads TGTGCCAGCAGCCAAGGCTTAGGGACTGGGAACACTGAAGCTTTCTTT.